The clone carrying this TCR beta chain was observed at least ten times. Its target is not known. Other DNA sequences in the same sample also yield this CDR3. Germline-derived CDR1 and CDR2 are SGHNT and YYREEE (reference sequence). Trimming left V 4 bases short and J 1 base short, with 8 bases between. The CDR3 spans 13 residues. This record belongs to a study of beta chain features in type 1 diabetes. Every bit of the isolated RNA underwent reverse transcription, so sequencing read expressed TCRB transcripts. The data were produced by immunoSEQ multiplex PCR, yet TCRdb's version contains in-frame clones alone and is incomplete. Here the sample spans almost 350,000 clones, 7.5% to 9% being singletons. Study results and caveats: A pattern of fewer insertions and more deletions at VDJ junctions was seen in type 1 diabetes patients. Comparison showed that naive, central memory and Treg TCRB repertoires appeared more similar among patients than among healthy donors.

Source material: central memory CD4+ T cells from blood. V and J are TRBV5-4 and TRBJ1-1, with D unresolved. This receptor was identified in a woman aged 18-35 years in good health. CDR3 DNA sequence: TGTGCCAGCAGCCGAGCGGAGAACACTGAAGCTTTCTTT. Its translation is CASSRAENTEAFF.